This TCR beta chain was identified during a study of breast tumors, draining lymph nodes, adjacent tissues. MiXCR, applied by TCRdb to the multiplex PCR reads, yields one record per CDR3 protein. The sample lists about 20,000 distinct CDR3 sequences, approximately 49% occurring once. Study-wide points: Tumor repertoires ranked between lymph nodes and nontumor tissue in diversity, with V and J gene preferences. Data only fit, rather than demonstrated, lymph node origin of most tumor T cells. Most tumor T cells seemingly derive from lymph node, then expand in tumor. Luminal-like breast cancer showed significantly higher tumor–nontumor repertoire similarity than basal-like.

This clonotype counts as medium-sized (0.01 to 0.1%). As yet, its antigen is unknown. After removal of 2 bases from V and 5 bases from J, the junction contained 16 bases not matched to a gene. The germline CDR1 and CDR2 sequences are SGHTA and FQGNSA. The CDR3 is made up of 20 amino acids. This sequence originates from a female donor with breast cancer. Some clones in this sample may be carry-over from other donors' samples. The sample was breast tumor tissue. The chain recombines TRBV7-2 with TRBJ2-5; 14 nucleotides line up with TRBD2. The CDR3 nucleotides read TGTGCCAGCAGCTTATATGGGGGACTAGCGGGAGATGGGAGGAGGGAGACCCAGTACTTC. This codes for CASSLYGGLAGDGRRETQYF.